The next 7 T cell receptor beta chains were all read from a single sample in a study of CD8 T cells in Susac syndrome. RNA amounts of roughly 0.5 to 1 ug underwent reverse transcription with random hexamers. Each CDR3 protein gets one entry after TCRdb re-called the immunoSEQ multiplex PCR reads with MiXCR. Of 150,000 to 200,000 distinct CDR3 sequences in the sample, approximately 95% were seen once. Source material: CD8+ T cells from PBMCs. The receptors stem from a human donor with multiple sclerosis.

The J gene is TRBJ2-7, the V gene TRBV13; D is unresolved. V shed 5 bases and J shed 3 bases, with 20 bases lying between them. The CDR3 has 16 amino acids. Germline values: CDR1 PRHDT, CDR2 FYEKMQ (reference sequence). CDR3 bases: TGTGCCAGCAGCCCCTACCCTTGGCACCCGAGCTACGAGCAGTACTTC. Its translation is CASSPYPWHPSYEQYF.

The chain recombines TRBV20-1 with TRBJ1-2; TRBD1 agrees at 7 bases. Losses at the gene ends were 0 bases for V and 8 bases for J; bases not matched to a gene: 6. The CDR3 length is 13 residues. The germline CDR1 and CDR2 sequences are DFQATT and SNEGSKA (reference sequence). The CDR3 DNA reads as TGCAGTGCTAGAGAGACAGGGATGGAAGGCTACACCTTC. Encoded protein: CSARETGMEGYTF.

The chain joins TRBV27 to TRBJ2-7; the match to TRBD1 covers 8 bases. Germline V gene lookup returns CDR1 MNHEY and CDR2 SMNVEV (reference sequence). CDR3 length equals 13 residues. Unmatched junction bases numbered 9, after V lost 9 bases and J lost 5 bases. Written as DNA, the CDR3 is TGTGCCAGTTCCCGGGACAGGTTGAACGAGCAGTACTTC. This codes for CASSRDRLNEQYF.

The chain links TRBV11-2 to TRBJ2-5; a possible D gene is TRBD1 (5 bases). V lost 7 bases and J lost 7, with 22 bases in between. Germline V gene sequence: CDR1 SGHAT, CDR2 FQNNGV. This CDR3 contains 15 residues. CDR3 bases: TGTGCCAGCACACAGGCCCTCTACTGGTTAGGGACCCAGTACTTC. This translates into CASTQALYWLGTQYF.

The gene calls are TRBV15 and TRBJ2-1; 7 nucleotides line up with TRBD2. Germline V lookup: CDR1 LNHNV, CDR2 YYDKDF (reference sequence). The CDR3 runs 15 residues. V shed 0 bases, J shed 10 bases, and the junction held 9 bases outside the gene matches. The CDR3 loop is CATSRDAAGDPEQFF. CDR3 in DNA: TGTGCCACCAGCAGAGATGCCGCGGGGGACCCCGAGCAGTTCTTC.

This chain links TRBV29-1 with TRBJ2-7; possible D gene TRBD1, 6 bases. The CDR3 is 12 amino acids. Germline CDR1 and CDR2: SQVTM and ANQGSEA. Trimming took 3 bases from V and 4 from J, leaving 10 bases between them. The CDR3 DNA follows: TGCAGCGTTGACAGGGGAGAGTACGAGCAGTACTTC. Amino acids: CSVDRGEYEQYF.

This sequence joins TRBV7-3 and TRBJ1-6; the D gene is possibly TRBD1 (6 bases). V shed 2 bases and J shed 7 bases, with 12 bases lying between them. CDR1 is SGHTA and CDR2 is FQGTGA in the germline V gene. The CDR3 is made up of 15 amino acids. Written as DNA, the CDR3 is TGTGCCAGCAGCTTATTCAGGGGTGCGAATTCACCCCTCCACTTT. Residues: CASSLFRGANSPLHF.